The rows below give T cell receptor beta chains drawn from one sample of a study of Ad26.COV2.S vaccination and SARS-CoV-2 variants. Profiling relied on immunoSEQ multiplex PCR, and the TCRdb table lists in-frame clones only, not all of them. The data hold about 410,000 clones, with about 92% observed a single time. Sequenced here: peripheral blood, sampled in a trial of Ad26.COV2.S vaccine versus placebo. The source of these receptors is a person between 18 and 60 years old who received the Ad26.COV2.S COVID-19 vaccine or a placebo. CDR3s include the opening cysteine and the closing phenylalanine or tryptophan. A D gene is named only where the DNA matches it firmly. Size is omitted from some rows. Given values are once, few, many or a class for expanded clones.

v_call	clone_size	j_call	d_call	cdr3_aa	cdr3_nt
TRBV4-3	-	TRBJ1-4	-	CASSQDLIWEKLFF	TGCGCCAGCAGCCAAGATCTTATCTGGGAAAAACTGTTTTTT
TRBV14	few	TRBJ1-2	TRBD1	CASSQGQGGLYGYTF	TGTGCCAGCAGCCAAGGACAGGGCGGACTGTATGGCTACACCTTC
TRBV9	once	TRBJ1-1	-	CASSARRHTEAFF	TGTGCCAGCAGCGCCCGACGGCACACTGAAGCTTTCTTT
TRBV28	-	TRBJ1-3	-	CASSLSGWRGGNTIYF	TGTGCCAGCAGTTTATCGGGATGGAGGGGCGGAAACACCATATATTTT
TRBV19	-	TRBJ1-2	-	CASSTLGVVGGYTF	TGTGCCAGTAGTACCCTGGGAGTGGTCGGTGGCTACACCTTC
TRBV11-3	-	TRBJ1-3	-	CASSPRQGNTIYF	TGTGCCAGCAGCCCGCGACAGGGAAACACCATATATTTT
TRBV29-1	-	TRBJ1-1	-	CSVVGKSAFF	TGCAGCGTTGTTGGAAAGTCGGCTTTCTTT
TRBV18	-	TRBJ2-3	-	CASSPAGLIENTQYF	TGTGCCAGCTCACCAGCAGGCCTCATAGAAAATACGCAGTATTTT
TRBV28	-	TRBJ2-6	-	CASSTGPASGANVLTF	TGTGCCAGCAGCACGGGACCCGCCTCTGGGGCCAACGTCCTGACTTTC
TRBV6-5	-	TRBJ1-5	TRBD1	CASSRDRVYQPQHF	TGTGCCAGCAGTCGGGACAGGGTCTATCAGCCCCAGCATTTT
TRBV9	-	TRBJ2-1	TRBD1	CASSAGGQVRYNEQFF	TGTGCCAGCAGCGCCGGAGGACAGGTGAGATACAATGAGCAGTTCTTC
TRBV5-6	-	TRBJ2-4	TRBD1	CASSEFLQGSWNIQYF	TGTGCCAGCAGCGAATTTTTACAGGGGAGTTGGAACATTCAGTACTTC
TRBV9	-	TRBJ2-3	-	CASSTSWDTQYF	TGTGCCAGCAGCACCTCTTGGGATACGCAGTATTTT
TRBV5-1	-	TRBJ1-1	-	CASSLKGDTEAFF	TGCGCCAGCAGCTTAAAGGGGGACACTGAAGCTTTCTTT
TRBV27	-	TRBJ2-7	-	CASKNVGVYEQYF	TGTGCCAGCAAGAACGTAGGAGTCTACGAGCAGTACTTC
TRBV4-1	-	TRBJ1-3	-	CASSQDKSSGNTIYF	TGCGCCAGCAGCCAGGACAAGAGCTCTGGAAACACCATATATTTT
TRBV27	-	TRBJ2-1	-	CASSLQASSYNEQFF	TGTGCCAGCAGTTTACAGGCTAGCTCCTACAATGAGCAGTTCTTC
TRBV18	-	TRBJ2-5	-	CASSPLLSPGETQYF	TGTGCCAGCTCACCTTTACTCTCCCCGGGGGAGACCCAGTACTTC
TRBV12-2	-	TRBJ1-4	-	CASRPRDTRGDEKLFF	TGTGCAAGTCGCCCCCGGGACACCAGAGGGGATGAAAAACTGTTTTTT
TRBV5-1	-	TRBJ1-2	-	CASSSRGDYGYTF	TGCGCCAGCAGCTCCAGGGGTGACTATGGCTACACCTTC
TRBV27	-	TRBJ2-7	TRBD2	CASTSGGGGYEQYF	TGTGCCAGCACCTCCGGCGGGGGGGGGTACGAGCAGTACTTC
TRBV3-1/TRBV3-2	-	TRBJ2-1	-	CASSQVPRTKVISYNEQFF	TGTGCCAGCAGCCAAGTCCCCCGGACGAAAGTGATCTCCTACAATGAGCAGTTCTTC
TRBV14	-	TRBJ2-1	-	CASSRNKAPLRNEQFF	TGTGCCAGCAGCCGTAACAAAGCCCCGCTCCGAAATGAGCAGTTCTTC
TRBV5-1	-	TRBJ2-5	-	CASSLERVLETQYF	TGCGCCAGCAGCTTGGAGAGGGTCTTAGAGACCCAGTACTTC
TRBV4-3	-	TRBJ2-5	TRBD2	CASSQGAAPGLTTGETQYF	TGCGCCAGCAGCCAAGGGGCTGCCCCGGGACTAACTACAGGAGAGACCCAGTACTTC
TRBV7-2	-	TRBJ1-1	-	CASSLAPDREAFF	TGTGCCAGCAGCTTAGCCCCGGACAGAGAAGCTTTCTTT
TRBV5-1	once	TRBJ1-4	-	CASSPNAGINEKLFF	TGCGCCAGCAGCCCTAATGCGGGGATTAATGAAAAACTGTTTTTT
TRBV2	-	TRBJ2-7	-	CASSGFGATSSEQYF	TGTGCCAGCAGTGGTTTCGGGGCGACCTCTTCCGAGCAGTACTTC
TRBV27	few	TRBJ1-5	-	CASSLQGENQPQHF	TGTGCCAGCAGTTTACAGGGTGAAAATCAGCCCCAGCATTTT
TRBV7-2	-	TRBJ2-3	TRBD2	CASSSPGTSGGAMADTQYF	TGTGCCAGCAGCTCGCCCGGGACTAGCGGGGGGGCCATGGCAGATACGCAGTATTTT
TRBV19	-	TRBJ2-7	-	CASSIDPYEQYF	TGTGCCAGTAGTATAGATCCCTACGAGCAGTACTTC
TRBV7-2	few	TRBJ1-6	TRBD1	CASSLKGAESPLHF	TGTGCCAGCAGCTTAAAGGGGGCAGAATCACCCCTCCACTTT
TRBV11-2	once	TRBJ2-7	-	CASSSEGQGGDEQYF	TGTGCCAGCAGCTCAGAGGGTCAGGGGGGCGACGAGCAGTACTTC
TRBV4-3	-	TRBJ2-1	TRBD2	CASSQDRLATSGGENEQFF	TGCGCCAGCAGCCAAGATCGTCTGGCGACTAGCGGGGGAGAAAATGAGCAGTTCTTC
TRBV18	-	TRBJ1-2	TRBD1	CASSPGTGGNGYTF	TGTGCCAGCTCACCGGGGACAGGGGGCAATGGCTACACCTTC
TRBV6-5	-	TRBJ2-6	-	CASSYGATGANVLTF	TGTGCCAGCAGTTACGGCGCAACTGGGGCCAACGTCCTGACTTTC
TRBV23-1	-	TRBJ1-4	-	CASSQSTGPAATNEKLFF	TGCGCCAGCAGTCAATCGACCGGGCCAGCCGCAACTAATGAAAAACTGTTTTTT
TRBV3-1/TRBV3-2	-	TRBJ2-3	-	CASSQEMGPHTQYF	TGTGCCAGCAGCCAAGAGATGGGACCGCATACGCAGTATTTT
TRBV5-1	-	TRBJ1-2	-	CASSLAMADYGYTF	TGCGCCAGCAGCTTGGCAATGGCCGACTATGGCTACACCTTC
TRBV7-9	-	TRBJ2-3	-	CASSLEDTQYF	TGTGCCAGCAGCTTAGAAGATACGCAGTATTTT
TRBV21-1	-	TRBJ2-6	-	CASSARDSSSGANVLTF	TGTGCCAGCAGCGCCCGGGACAGTAGCTCTGGGGCCAACGTCCTGACTTTC
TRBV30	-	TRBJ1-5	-	CAWSPKVGVDQPQHF	TGTGCCTGGAGTCCCAAGGTGGGGGTGGATCAGCCCCAGCATTTT
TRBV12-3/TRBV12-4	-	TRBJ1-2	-	CASRRQGVEGYTF	TGTGCCAGCAGGAGGCAGGGTGTAGAGGGCTACACCTTC
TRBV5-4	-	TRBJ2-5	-	CASSIGTLQGISETQYF	TGTGCCAGCAGCATTGGGACACTACAGGGTATCTCAGAGACCCAGTACTTC
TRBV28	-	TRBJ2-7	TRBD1	CASSFGQGGEQYF	TGTGCCAGCAGTTTTGGACAGGGGGGCGAGCAGTACTTC
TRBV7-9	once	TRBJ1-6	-	CASRDSILKYSPLHF	TGTGCCAGCAGGGACAGCATCCTGAAATATTCACCCCTCCACTTT
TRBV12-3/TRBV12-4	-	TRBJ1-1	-	CASRSTGTTEAFF	TGTGCCAGCAGGTCCACAGGGACCACTGAAGCTTTCTTT
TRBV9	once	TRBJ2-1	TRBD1	CASSNGQGRVNEQFF	TGTGCCAGCAGCAACGGACAGGGGCGGGTCAATGAGCAGTTCTTC
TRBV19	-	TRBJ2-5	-	CASSISTGTFQETQYF	TGTGCCAGTAGTATCTCTACCGGGACTTTCCAAGAGACCCAGTACTTC
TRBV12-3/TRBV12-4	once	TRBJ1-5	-	CASSFFGDQPQHF	TGTGCCAGCAGTTTTTTCGGCGATCAGCCCCAGCATTTT
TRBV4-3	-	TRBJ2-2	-	CASSQDASGMTGELFF	TGCGCCAGCAGCCAAGATGCTAGTGGGATGACCGGGGAGCTGTTTTTT
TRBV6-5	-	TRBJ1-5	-	CASKDLAGDNQPQHF	TGTGCCAGCAAGGATCTGGCTGGGGACAATCAGCCCCAGCATTTT
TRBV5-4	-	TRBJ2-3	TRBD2	CASSLYSGGGSDTQYF	TGTGCCAGCAGCTTATATAGCGGGGGGGGATCAGATACGCAGTATTTT